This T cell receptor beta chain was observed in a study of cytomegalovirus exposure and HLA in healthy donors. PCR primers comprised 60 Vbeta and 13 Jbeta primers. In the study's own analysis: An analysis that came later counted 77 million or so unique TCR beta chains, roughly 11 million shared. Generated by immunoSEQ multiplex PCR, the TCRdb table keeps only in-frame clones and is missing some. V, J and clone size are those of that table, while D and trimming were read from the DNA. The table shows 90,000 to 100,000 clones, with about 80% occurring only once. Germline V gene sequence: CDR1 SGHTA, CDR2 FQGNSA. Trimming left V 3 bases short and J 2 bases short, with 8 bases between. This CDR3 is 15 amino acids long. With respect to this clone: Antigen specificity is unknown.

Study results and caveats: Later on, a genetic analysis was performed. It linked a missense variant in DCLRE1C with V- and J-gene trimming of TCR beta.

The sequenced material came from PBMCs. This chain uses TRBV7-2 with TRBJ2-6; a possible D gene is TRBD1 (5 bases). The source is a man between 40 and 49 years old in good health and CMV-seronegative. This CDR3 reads CASSLQGTGANVLTF. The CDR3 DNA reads TGTGCCAGCAGCTTGCAGGGTACTGGGGCCAACGTCCTGACTTTC.